The 17 T cell receptor beta chains below were found in one sample sequenced in a study of cytomegalovirus exposure and HLA in healthy donors. Method: immunoSEQ multiplex PCR; TCRdb's copy keeps in-frame clones and lacks some. The sample has under 250,000 clones; about 81% are singletons. Sequencing was performed on PBMCs. The source is a woman aged 25-40 years in good health and CMV-seronegative.

J is TRBJ1-1 and V is TRBV5-1; D may be TRBD1 (5 bases). The CDR3 has 17 residues. Germline-derived CDR1 and CDR2 are SGHRS and YFSETQ. V was pared by 0 bases and J by 2 bases, with 17 bases between. The CDR3 region is CASSLEPTGKPNTEAFF. CDR3 in DNA: TGCGCCAGCAGCTTGGAGCCCACAGGAAAACCCAACACTGAAGCTTTCTTT. The full variable domain, rest sourced from reference TRBV5-1 and TRBJ1-1, is KAGVTQTPRYLIKTRGQQVTLSCSPISGHRSVSWYQQTPGQGLQFLFEYFSETQRNKGNFPGRFSGRQFSNSRSEMNVSTLELGDSALYLCASSLEPTGKPNTEAFFGQGTRLTVV.

J is TRBJ2-2 and V is TRBV28; possibly TRBD2 for D (6 bases). Deletions cut 5 bases from V and 1 base from J, with 11 bases between. Germline CDR1 is MDHEN and CDR2 is SYDVKM. CDR3 length equals 15 residues. The CDR3 DNA is TGTGCCAGCAGTGCCTTGGGGGGGAACACCGGGGAGCTGTTTTTT. Translated: CASSALGGNTGELFF.

CDR3 sequence (DNA): TGTGCCAGCAGCGGACAGGGTCCCGAAAAACTGTTTTTT. Translation gives CASSGQGPEKLFF. V usage is TRBV9 and J usage is TRBJ1-4; 7 bases align to TRBD1. This CDR3 has 13 residues. The germline CDR1 and CDR2 sequences are SGDLS and YYNGEE. J gave up 8 bases and V 3 bases, and 4 bases lay outside the gene matches.

This clone was picked up one time. This chain joins TRBV6-6 and TRBJ2-7; TRBD1 is a possible D gene (6 bases). This CDR3 is 13 amino acids long. V lost 2 bases and J lost 4, with 9 bases in between. The V gene's germline CDR1 is MNHNY and CDR2 SVGAGI (reference sequence). CDR3 loop: CASSYQDRYEQYF. The DNA for the CDR3 is TGTGCCAGCAGTTACCAGGACAGATACGAGCAGTACTTC.

This clone was recorded a few times. V usage is TRBV6-1 and J usage is TRBJ1-5; D is ambiguous. V was cut by 8 bases and J by 0 bases, with 5 bases left in between. The V gene's germline CDR1 is MNHNS and CDR2 SASEGT. The CDR3 sequence is 12 residues long. Written as DNA, the CDR3 is TGTGCCAGCCACGGTAGCAATCAGCCCCAGCATTTT. Its translation is CASHGSNQPQHF.

The J gene is TRBJ2-7, the V gene TRBV29-1; the match to TRBD2 covers 7 bases. Germline CDR1 SQVTM, CDR2 ANQGSEA. The CDR3 has 14 residues. V shed 4 bases and J 0 bases; nucleotides not matched to a gene: 6. CDR3 amino acids: CSVVRRTSSYEQYF. The DNA of the CDR3 is TGCAGCGTTGTCCGTCGGACTAGCTCCTACGAGCAGTACTTC.

This sequence joins TRBV16 and TRBJ1-2; a possible D gene is TRBD1 (6 bases). Germline loops: CDR1 KGHSY, CDR2 FQNENV. The CDR3 is made up of 15 amino acids. The V end was cut by 4 bases, the J end by 4 bases, with 16 bases between. The CDR3 is CASSPPTGNSYGYTF. DNA for the CDR3: TGTGCCAGCAGCCCGCCAACAGGGAATAGCTATGGCTACACCTTC.

This clone has just a few counts. The V call is TRBV27, the J call TRBJ1-1; TRBD1 aligns across 8 bases. Germline V lookup: CDR1 MNHEY, CDR2 SMNVEV (reference sequence). V lost 4 bases to trimming and J lost 3 bases; unmatched junction nucleotides: 7. The CDR3 loop spans 15 amino acids. The CDR3 spells CASSSGGAGDTEAFF. Written as DNA, the CDR3 is TGTGCCAGCAGTTCAGGGGGCGCAGGGGACACTGAAGCTTTCTTT.

Notes on this clone: Other DNA sequences in the sample encode the same CDR3. V and J are TRBV9 and TRBJ2-2; 14 nucleotides align to TRBD2. Germline V lookup: CDR1 SGDLS, CDR2 YYNGEE. The V and J ends lost 2 bases and 1 base, in that order; junction bases with no gene match: 1. The CDR3 is 17 amino acids. CDR3 loop: CASSVGTSGGNTGELFF. CDR3 coding DNA: TGTGCCAGCAGCGTCGGGACTAGCGGGGGGAACACCGGGGAGCTGTTTTTT. The whole variable domain, filled in from reference TRBV9 and TRBJ2-2, reads DSGVTQTPKHLITATGQRVTLRCSPRSGDLSVYWYQQSLDQGLQFLIQYYNGEERAKGNILERFSAQQFPDLHSELNLSSLELGDSALYFCASSVGTSGGNTGELFFGEGSRLTVL.

In the case of this clone: The same CDR3 is also encoded by other DNA sequences in this sample. J is TRBJ2-7 and V is TRBV5-1, with TRBD2 matching over 10 bases. This CDR3 has 14 amino acids. V dropped 3 bases and J dropped 2; count of bases not matched to a gene: 2. Germline-derived CDR1 and CDR2 are SGHRS and YFSETQ. The DNA for the CDR3 is TGCGCCAGCAGCTCTAGCGGGGGAACCTACGAGCAGTACTTC. Protein: CASSSSGGTYEQYF. Together with reference TRBV5-1 and TRBJ2-7, the CDR3 gives the full variable domain: KAGVTQTPRYLIKTRGQQVTLSCSPISGHRSVSWYQQTPGQGLQFLFEYFSETQRNKGNFPGRFSGRQFSNSRSEMNVSTLELGDSALYLCASSSSGGTYEQYFGPGTRLTVT.

V is TRBV4-1 and J is TRBJ2-1; D is unresolved. The ends were cut back, 6 bases at V and 8 bases at J, with 17 bases in the middle. CDR3 length: 14 amino acids. Looked up from germline, CDR1 is MGHRA and CDR2 is YSYEKL. CDR3 in amino acids: CASRNPGESYEQFF. The DNA of the CDR3 is TGCGCCAGCAGGAACCCGGGTGAATCCTATGAGCAGTTCTTC.

The chain joins TRBV5-4 to TRBJ2-3; D is perhaps TRBD2 (7 bases). The CDR3 sequence is 15 residues long. Trimming cost V 4 bases and J 6 bases, with 18 bases left between them. Germline V gives CDR1 SGHNT, CDR2 YYREEE (reference sequence). The CDR3 loop is CASSPVGGPGDTQYF. The CDR3, as DNA: TGTGCCAGCAGCCCGGTGGGGGGGCCCGGGGATACGCAGTATTTT.

This clone showed up just a few times. This chain connects TRBV30 to TRBJ1-5; D perhaps matches TRBD1 (5 bases). Trimming took off 0 bases at V and 7 bases at J, with 10 bases between the two ends. The CDR3 covers 13 residues. The germline CDR1 and CDR2 sequences are GTSNPN and SVGIG (reference sequence). The CDR3 DNA sequence: TGTGCCTGGAGTGTAGGAGGGGAGCAGCCCCAGCATTTT. This codes for CAWSVGGEQPQHF.

The chain combines TRBV27 with TRBJ2-7; 8 nucleotides line up with TRBD1. CDR3 size: 14 residues. The V segment lost 4 bases and the J segment 3 bases; nucleotides outside the gene matches: 5. CDR1 and CDR2 (germline): MNHEY, SMNVEV (reference sequence). CDR3 coding DNA: TGTGCCAGCAGTTCCTGGGACAGGTTCTACGAGCAGTACTTC. It is translated as CASSSWDRFYEQYF.

The CDR3 spells CASSFYRGYTF. The CDR3 DNA reads as TGTGCCAGCAGTTTTTATCGTGGCTACACCTTC. The V gene is TRBV28, the J gene TRBJ1-2; D remains unclear. The CDR3 extends over 11 amino acids. The germline CDR1 and CDR2 sequences are MDHEN and SYDVKM. The V end was cut by 3 bases, the J end by 7 bases, with 6 bases between.

This clone showed up just a few times. This chain connects TRBV7-6 to TRBJ1-6, with 7 bases matching TRBD1. V was pared by 4 bases and J by 7 bases, with 7 bases of the junction left unmatched. The CDR3 is 15 residues long. Germline CDR1 and CDR2: SGHVS and FNYEAQ. The CDR3, as DNA: TGTGCCAGCAGCTCTCAGGGGGTGAGGAATTCACCCCTCCACTTT. Translated, it gives CASSSQGVRNSPLHF.

This chain links TRBV28 with TRBJ1-5, with a possible D match to TRBD1 (5 bases). CDR1 is MDHEN, CDR2 SYDVKM, per germline. Trimming took 6 bases from V and 0 from J, leaving 9 bases between them. The CDR3 runs to 14 residues. The CDR3 protein is CASRVDSSNQPQHF. CDR3 sequence (DNA): TGTGCCAGCAGAGTAGACAGTAGCAATCAGCCCCAGCATTTT.